This T cell receptor (beta chain) originates from a study of T cell responses to AZD1222 COVID-19 vaccine. Whole-study findings and limits: Repertoire sampling occurred only after the peak T cell response. Regions 160-218 and 743-854 held dominance among vaccine-associated CD4 TCRs, which spanned spike. Breadth and depth of Spike-specific TCRs rose after two AZD1222 doses.

CDR1 is MGHRA, CDR2 YSYEKL, per germline. Trimming removed 0 bases from V and 2 bases from J, with 5 bases in between. CDR3 length equals 13 residues. Here immunoSEQ multiplex PCR was the method, and the copy in TCRdb shows in-frame clones only, minus some. The repertoire consists of tens of thousands of clones, with 90% occurring once and the leading ten covering about 5.4%. Of note for this clone: No antigen is known for it.

Timing groups of about 4 and about 12 weeks for second doses were pooled. This specimen was peripheral blood, taken 28 days after the second AZD1222 dose. This TCR was recovered from an adult who received the AZD1222 COVID-19 vaccine. The rearrangement uses TRBV4-1 and TRBJ2-7; D is unclear. The CDR3 is CASSQDSTYEQYF. As DNA, the CDR3 is TGCGCCAGCAGCCAAGATAGCACCTACGAGCAGTACTTC.